The rows below give T cell receptor beta chains drawn from one sample of a study of tumor-infiltrating lymphocytes in primary liver carcinoma. TCRdb recomputed calls from the multiplex PCR reads with MiXCR, one row per CDR3 protein. The repertoire holds about 350,000 distinct CDR3 sequences, with approximately 64% as singletons. Sequenced sample: peripheral blood. Every receptor here comes from a man aged 40-55 years with primary liver carcinoma and hepatitis B virus infection. Each CDR3 is given with its conserved first and last residue. Fields, in order: V gene, J gene, clone size, D gene, CDR3 protein, CDR3 DNA. D genes are given only for firm matches. Expanded clones get a size class; other rows say once, few or many, or leave the size out.

v_gene: TRBV6-2/TRBV6-3; j_gene: TRBJ1-6; abundance: many; d_gene: .; CDR3aa: CASSYESRNSPLHF; CDR3nt: TGTGCCAGCAGTTACGAGTCTAGGAATTCACCCCTCCACTTT
v_gene: TRBV28; j_gene: TRBJ2-1; abundance: .; d_gene: .; CDR3aa: CASSSAVSYYEQFF; CDR3nt: TGTGCCAGCAGTTCAGCTGTCTCCTACTATGAGCAGTTCTTC
v_gene: TRBV4-2; j_gene: TRBJ2-5; abundance: many; d_gene: .; CDR3aa: CASSQGYSTGSQETQYF; CDR3nt: TGTGCCAGCAGCCAAGGCTACTCGACAGGATCCCAAGAGACCCAGTACTTC
v_gene: TRBV5-4; j_gene: TRBJ2-7; abundance: few; d_gene: TRBD1; CDR3aa: CASSPGTGGLEQYF; CDR3nt: TGTGCCAGCAGCCCCGGGACAGGGGGCCTCGAGCAGTACTTC
v_gene: TRBV29-1; j_gene: TRBJ1-2; abundance: many; d_gene: .; CDR3aa: CSVEDGDDYGYTF; CDR3nt: TGCAGCGTTGAAGATGGGGACGACTATGGCTACACCTTC
v_gene: TRBV29-1; j_gene: TRBJ2-5; abundance: many; d_gene: TRBD2; CDR3aa: CSVAELAGGGTQYF; CDR3nt: TGCAGCGTTGCCGAGCTAGCGGGAGGGGGGACCCAGTACTTC
v_gene: TRBV10-3; j_gene: TRBJ2-1; abundance: .; d_gene: TRBD2; CDR3aa: CTISEYASGENEQFF; CDR3nt: TGTACCATCAGTGAGTACGCTAGCGGAGAGAATGAGCAGTTCTTC
v_gene: TRBV11-2; j_gene: TRBJ2-3; abundance: .; d_gene: .; CDR3aa: CASSLVGSTDTQCF; CDR3nt: TGTGCCAGCAGCTTAGTAGGATCCACAGATACGCAGTGTTTT
v_gene: TRBV11-2; j_gene: TRBJ2-6; abundance: many; d_gene: .; CDR3aa: CARGEELWWRSGANVLTF; CDR3nt: TGTGCCAGGGGGGAGGAGCTCTGGTGGCGCTCTGGGGCCAACGTCCTGACTTTC
v_gene: TRBV6-6; j_gene: TRBJ1-5; abundance: many; d_gene: .; CDR3aa: CASSSRPLSNQPQHF; CDR3nt: TGTGCCAGCAGTTCTAGGCCGCTCAGCAATCAGCCCCAGCATTTT
v_gene: TRBV30; j_gene: TRBJ2-2; abundance: .; d_gene: .; CDR3aa: CAWSALGPNLGELFF; CDR3nt: TGTGCCTGGAGTGCCCTCGGGCCGAACCTCGGGGAGCTGTTTTTT
v_gene: TRBV28; j_gene: TRBJ2-5; abundance: .; d_gene: TRBD2; CDR3aa: CASSMSSGSETQYF; CDR3nt: TGTGCCAGCAGTATGTCTAGCGGGAGTGAGACCCAGTACTTC
v_gene: TRBV29-1; j_gene: TRBJ2-7; abundance: many; d_gene: .; CDR3aa: CSCSLQGDEQYF; CDR3nt: TGCTCGTGCTCCTTACAGGGCGACGAGCAGTACTTC
v_gene: TRBV6-2/TRBV6-3; j_gene: TRBJ2-6; abundance: .; d_gene: .; CDR3aa: CDSSSGANVLTF; CDR3nt: TGTGACAGCAGTTCTGGGGCCAACGTCCTGACTTTC
v_gene: TRBV11-2; j_gene: TRBJ2-1; abundance: .; d_gene: TRBD2; CDR3aa: CASSTVGLAAYNEQLF; CDR3nt: TGTGCCAGCAGCACGGTGGGACTAGCGGCGTACAATGAGCAGCTCTTC
v_gene: TRBV30; j_gene: TRBJ2-7; abundance: .; d_gene: .; CDR3aa: CAWSVAGYEQYF; CDR3nt: TGTGCCTGGAGTGTCGCAGGGTACGAGCAGTACTTC
v_gene: TRBV11-1; j_gene: TRBJ2-7; abundance: .; d_gene: TRBD2; CDR3aa: CANSFGTRDYKQYF; CDR3nt: TGTGCCAACAGCTTTGGGACTAGGGACTACAAGCAGTACTTC
v_gene: TRBV6-5; j_gene: TRBJ2-2; abundance: many; d_gene: .; CDR3aa: CASSRTTNTGELFF; CDR3nt: TGTGCCAGCAGTCGGACAACAAACACCGGGGAGCTGTTTTTT
v_gene: TRBV12-3/TRBV12-4; j_gene: TRBJ2-2; abundance: .; d_gene: .; CDR3aa: CASRTNAGATGELFF; CDR3nt: TGTGCCAGCAGGACCAACGCGGGGGCGACCGGGGAGCTGTTTTTT
v_gene: TRBV6-5; j_gene: TRBJ2-6; abundance: .; d_gene: TRBD1; CDR3aa: CASSYQGAYGANVLTF; CDR3nt: TGTGCCAGCAGTTACCAGGGGGCATATGGGGCCAACGTCCTGACTTTC
v_gene: TRBV28; j_gene: TRBJ1-6; abundance: few; d_gene: TRBD1; CDR3aa: CASSNRGRSSPLHF; CDR3nt: TGTGCCAGCAGTAACAGGGGGCGCAGTTCACCCCTCCACTTT
v_gene: TRBV11-2; j_gene: TRBJ2-7; abundance: .; d_gene: .; CDR3aa: CASSLEYSKTHPYEQYF; CDR3nt: TGTGCCAGCAGCTTAGAGTACTCGAAGACTCACCCCTACGAGCAGTACTTC
v_gene: TRBV11-2; j_gene: TRBJ2-3; abundance: .; d_gene: .; CDR3aa: CACSQTPGVGADTQYF; CDR3nt: TGTGCCTGCAGCCAAACCCCCGGGGTTGGGGCGGATACGCAGTATTTT
v_gene: TRBV6-1; j_gene: TRBJ1-5; abundance: .; d_gene: .; CDR3aa: CSSVDAGGWYQPQHF; CDR3nt: TGTTCCAGCGTCGACGCGGGGGGGTGGTATCAGCCCCAGCATTTT
v_gene: TRBV12-3/TRBV12-4; j_gene: TRBJ2-5; abundance: many; d_gene: TRBD2; CDR3aa: CASTWGTSGQETQYF; CDR3nt: TGTGCCAGCACCTGGGGGACTAGCGGGCAAGAGACCCAGTACTTC
v_gene: TRBV20-1; j_gene: TRBJ1-5; abundance: .; d_gene: .; CDR3aa: CSAREPKGSNQPQHF; CDR3nt: TGCAGTGCTAGAGAACCGAAAGGAAGCAATCAGCCCCAGCATTTT
v_gene: TRBV7-9; j_gene: TRBJ1-6; abundance: .; d_gene: .; CDR3aa: CASSLASNSPLNF; CDR3nt: TGTGCCAGCAGCTTGGCCAGTAATTCACCCCTCAACTTT
v_gene: TRBV6-1; j_gene: TRBJ2-2; abundance: .; d_gene: .; CDR3aa: CASRAMNTVELFF; CDR3nt: TGTGCCAGCAGAGCGATGAACACCGTGGAGCTGTTTTTT
v_gene: TRBV10-2; j_gene: TRBJ2-5; abundance: .; d_gene: .; CDR3aa: CASKTWGETQYF; CDR3nt: TGCGCCAGCAAGACATGGGGAGAGACCCAGTACTTC
v_gene: TRBV4-1; j_gene: TRBJ1-6; abundance: many; d_gene: TRBD1; CDR3aa: CASSQDVPRRGTGSSYNSPLHF; CDR3nt: TGCGCCAGCAGCCAAGACGTCCCGAGACGGGGGACAGGGAGCTCCTATAATTCACCCCTCCACTTT
v_gene: TRBV5-1; j_gene: TRBJ1-1; abundance: once; d_gene: .; CDR3aa: CASSLQTRMNTEAFF; CDR3nt: TGCGCCAGCAGTTTGCAGACACGGATGAACACTGAAGCTTTCTTT
v_gene: TRBV11-1; j_gene: TRBJ2-2; abundance: .; d_gene: TRBD2; CDR3aa: CASSSGLAGGGTGELFF; CDR3nt: TGTGCCAGCAGCTCGGGACTAGCGGGAGGCGGGACAGGGGAGCTGTTTTTT
v_gene: TRBV4-1; j_gene: TRBJ2-7; abundance: .; d_gene: .; CDR3aa: CASRTIGRGNTYEQYF; CDR3nt: TGTGCCAGCAGGACGATCGGCCGAGGGAACACCTACGAGCAGTATTTC
v_gene: TRBV11-1; j_gene: TRBJ1-1; abundance: once; d_gene: .; CDR3aa: CANSYGGIGTEAFF; CDR3nt: TGTGCCAACAGCTATGGAGGAATTGGTACTGAAGCTTTCTTT
v_gene: TRBV5-1; j_gene: TRBJ2-1; abundance: once; d_gene: .; CDR3aa: CASSLTPQYNEQFF; CDR3nt: TGCGCCAGCAGCTTGACTCCCCAGTACAATGAGCAGTTCTTC
v_gene: TRBV11-2; j_gene: TRBJ1-1; abundance: .; d_gene: .; CDR3aa: CASSYPIGSNTEVFF; CDR3nt: TGTGCCAGCAGCTACCCGATAGGGAGTAACACTGAAGTTTTCTTT
v_gene: TRBV4-1; j_gene: TRBJ2-2; abundance: once; d_gene: .; CDR3aa: CARRKNWFPLTGELFF; CDR3nt: TGCGCCAGACGAAAAAACTGGTTTCCCCTGACCGGGGAGCTGTTTTTT
v_gene: TRBV6-5; j_gene: TRBJ1-6; abundance: many; d_gene: .; CDR3aa: CASSYGRDNSPLHF; CDR3nt: TGTGCCAGCAGTTACGGGCGGGATAATTCACCCCTCCACTTT
v_gene: TRBV11-2; j_gene: TRBJ2-7; abundance: .; d_gene: TRBD1; CDR3aa: CASSLILVQGVWVEQYF; CDR3nt: TGTGCCAGCAGCTTAATTCTAGTACAGGGGGTATGGGTCGAGCAGTACTTC
v_gene: TRBV7-9; j_gene: TRBJ2-5; abundance: many; d_gene: .; CDR3aa: CASSRDNQETQYF; CDR3nt: TGTGCCAGCAGCCGGGACAACCAAGAGACCCAGTACTTC
v_gene: TRBV6-2/TRBV6-3; j_gene: TRBJ1-2; abundance: .; d_gene: .; CDR3aa: CASSYTTVVPNNYGYTF; CDR3nt: TGTGCCAGCAGTTATACGACGGTAGTTCCGAATAACTATGGCTACACCTTC
v_gene: TRBV5-1; j_gene: TRBJ1-2; abundance: few; d_gene: .; CDR3aa: CASSRGTEPYGYTF; CDR3nt: TGCGCCAGCAGCCGAGGGACGGAACCCTATGGCTACACCTTC
v_gene: TRBV6-1; j_gene: TRBJ1-6; abundance: many; d_gene: .; CDR3aa: CASRRVHNSPLHF; CDR3nt: TGTGCCAGCAGAAGGGTCCATAATTCACCCCTCCACTTT
v_gene: TRBV11-2; j_gene: TRBJ2-6; abundance: .; d_gene: .; CDR3aa: CASTRDSPANVLTF; CDR3nt: TGTGCCAGCACCCGGGATAGCCCGGCCAACGTCCTGACTTTC
v_gene: TRBV11-2; j_gene: TRBJ2-1; abundance: .; d_gene: .; CDR3aa: CASSSTRAILNEQFF; CDR3nt: TGTGCCAGCAGCTCAACTAGGGCGATTTTAAATGAGCAATTCTTC
v_gene: TRBV5-5; j_gene: TRBJ2-1; abundance: few; d_gene: .; CDR3aa: CVSSSQGVEFF; CDR3nt: TGTGTCAGCAGCTCGCAGGGTGTTGAGTTCTTC